This entry concerns a single TCR beta chain. Its antigen is as yet unknown. The sample originates from a study of immune cell composition in non-small cell lung cancer. Notes on the study in general: Tumour-associated clones >0.5% occurred in roughly a third of adenocarcinomas, about 69% of squamous. It was not proven that tumour-reactive clones equal dominant tumour-associated clones.

Trimming took 7 bases from V and 9 from J; bases not matched to a gene: 6. Per the germline V gene, CDR1 is MNHEY and CDR2 is SVGAGI. The CDR3 sequence is 13 residues long. Libraries were prepared by immunoSEQ multiplex PCR; TCRdb keeps only in-frame clonotypes and omits some of them. There are around 2,800 clones in the sample; about three quarters occur only once, and over 15% lies in the top ten. The sequence derives from a human donor with non-small cell lung cancer. Sequenced input: lung tumor tissue. The chain joins TRBV6-5 to TRBJ2-4; 10 positions match TRBD2. The CDR3 loop is CASKSSGGLIQYF. The DNA for the CDR3 is TGTGCCAGCAAATCTAGCGGGGGCCTCATTCAGTACTTC.